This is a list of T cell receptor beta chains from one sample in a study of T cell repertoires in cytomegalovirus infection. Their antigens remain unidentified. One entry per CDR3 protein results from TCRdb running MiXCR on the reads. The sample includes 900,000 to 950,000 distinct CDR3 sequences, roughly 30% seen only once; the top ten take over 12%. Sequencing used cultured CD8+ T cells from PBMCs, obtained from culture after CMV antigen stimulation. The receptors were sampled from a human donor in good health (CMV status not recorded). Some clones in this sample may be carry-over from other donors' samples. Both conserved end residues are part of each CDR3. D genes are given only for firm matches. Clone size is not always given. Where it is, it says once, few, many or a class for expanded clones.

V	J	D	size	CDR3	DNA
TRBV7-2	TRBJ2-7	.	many	CASSLRRHEQYF	TGTGCCAGCAGCTTAAGACGACACGAGCAGTACTTC
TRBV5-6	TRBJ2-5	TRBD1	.	CASSSVGQGYQETQYF	TGTGCCAGCAGCTCGGTTGGACAGGGGTACCAAGAGACCCAGTACTTC
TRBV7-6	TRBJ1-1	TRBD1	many	CASSLTGGNEAFF	TGTGCCAGCAGCTTAACAGGGGGCAATGAAGCTTTCTTT
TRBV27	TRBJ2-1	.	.	CVSSLISGNRNNEQFF	TGTGTCAGCAGTTTGATTAGCGGCAACAGAAACAATGAGCAGTTCTTC
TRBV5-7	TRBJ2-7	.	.	CASSLTDAGFYEQYF	TGTGCCAGCAGCTTGACCGACGCGGGGTTCTACGAGCAGTACTTC
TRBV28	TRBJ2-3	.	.	CASTLGGDDTDTQYF	TGTGCCAGCACCTTAGGGGGGGACGACACAGATACGCAGTATTTT
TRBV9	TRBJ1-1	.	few	CASGGPNTEAFF	TGTGCCAGCGGGGGCCCGAACACTGAAGCTTTCTTT
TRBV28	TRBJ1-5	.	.	CASSPRTVIGNQPQHF	TGTGCCAGCAGTCCGCGGACGGTAATAGGCAATCAGCCCCAGCATTTT
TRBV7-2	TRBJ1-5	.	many	CASSLDRNSNQPQHF	TGTGCCAGCAGCCTAGACAGGAATAGCAATCAGCCCCAGCATTTT
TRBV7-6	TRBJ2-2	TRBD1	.	CASSLLDRERPSFTGELFF	TGTGCCAGCAGCCTCTTGGACAGGGAGAGGCCCTCGTTCACCGGGGAGCTGTTTTTT
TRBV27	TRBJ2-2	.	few	CASSEGGGWAGELFF	TGTGCCAGCAGTGAAGGTGGGGGCTGGGCCGGGGAGCTGTTTTTT
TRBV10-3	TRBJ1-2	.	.	CAISEWVGRDHKGYYGYTF	TGTGCCATCAGTGAGTGGGTCGGCAGGGACCACAAAGGGTACTATGGCTACACCTTC
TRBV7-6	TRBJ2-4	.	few	CASSASGYREGIQYF	TGTGCCAGCAGCGCGTCCGGTTACCGAGAGGGCATTCAGTACTTC
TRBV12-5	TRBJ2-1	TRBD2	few	CASGFLIPGTSGEGEQFF	TGTGCTAGTGGTTTCCTCATCCCTGGGACTAGCGGGGAGGGAGAGCAGTTCTTC
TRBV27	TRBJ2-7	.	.	CASSSVSNEQYF	TGTGCCAGCAGTTCCGTTAGTAACGAGCAGTACTTC
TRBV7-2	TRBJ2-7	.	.	CASSWTVGASYEQYF	TGTGCCAGCAGCTGGACAGTGGGTGCATCCTACGAGCAGTACTTC
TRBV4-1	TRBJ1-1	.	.	CASSQDLGYTEAFF	TGCGCCAGCAGCCAAGACTTGGGGTACACTGAAGCTTTCTTT
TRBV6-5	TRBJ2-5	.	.	CASSRPWAGQKETQYF	TGTGCCAGCAGTCGCCCTTGGGCAGGGCAGAAAGAGACCCAGTACTTC
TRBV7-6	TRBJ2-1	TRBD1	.	CASSLPSTGSNSYNEQFF	TGTGCCAGCAGCTTACCCTCGACAGGGTCCAACTCCTACAATGAGCAGTTCTTC
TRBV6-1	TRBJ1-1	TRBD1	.	CASIRDSHILDTEAFF	TGTGCCAGCATCCGGGACAGTCACATCCTAGACACTGAAGCTTTCTTT
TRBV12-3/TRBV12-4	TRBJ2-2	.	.	CASTLGESTNTGELFF	TGTGCCAGCACCCTAGGGGAATCGACTAACACCGGGGAGCTGTTTTTT
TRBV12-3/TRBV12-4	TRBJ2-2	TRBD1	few	CARGQLNTGELFF	TGTGCCAGGGGACAGTTGAACACCGGGGAGCTGTTTTTT
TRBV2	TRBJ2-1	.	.	CASSETSTPYNEQFF	TGTGCCAGCAGTGAAACTAGCACTCCCTACAATGAGCAGTTCTTC
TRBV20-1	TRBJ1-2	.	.	CSALTAAGPSNYGYTF	TGCAGTGCCCTAACGGCGGCCGGACCTTCTAACTATGGCTACACCTTC
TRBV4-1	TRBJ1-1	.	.	CASSQARTEAFF	TGTGCCAGCAGCCAGGCACGCACTGAAGCTTTCTTT
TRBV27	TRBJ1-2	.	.	CASSPVDSYGYTF	TGTGCCAGCAGTCCCGTCGATTCCTATGGCTACACCTTC
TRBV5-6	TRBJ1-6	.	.	CASSLSGSIYNSPLHF	TGTGCCAGCAGCTTGTCCGGCAGCATCTATAATTCACCCCTCCACTTT
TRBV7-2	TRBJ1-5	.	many	CASSLRSGIGNQPQHF	TGTGCCAGCAGCTTAAGATCAGGAATAGGCAATCAGCCCCAGCATTTT
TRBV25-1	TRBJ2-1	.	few	CASGSSRSYNEQFF	TGTGCCAGCGGCTCCTCCCGATCCTACAATGAGCAGTTCTTC
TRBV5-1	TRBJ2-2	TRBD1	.	CASSSGQGAGAGELFF	TGCGCCAGCAGCTCTGGACAGGGGGCCGGAGCCGGGGAGCTGTTTTTT
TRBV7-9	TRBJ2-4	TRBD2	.	CASSLPSQRGDKNIQYF	TGTGCCAGCAGCTTACCCTCTCAGCGGGGAGACAAAAACATTCAGTACTTC
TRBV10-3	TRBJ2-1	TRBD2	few	CAISGYSSGGHLEQFF	TGTGCCATCAGTGGTTATTCTAGCGGGGGGCACCTTGAGCAGTTCTTC
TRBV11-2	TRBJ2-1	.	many	CASSSPGAGVYNEQFF	TGTGCCAGCAGCTCCCCAGGGGCGGGGGTCTACAATGAGCAGTTCTTC
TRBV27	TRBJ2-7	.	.	CASSFEWGYEQYF	TGTGCCAGCAGTTTTGAGTGGGGCTACGAGCAGTACTTC
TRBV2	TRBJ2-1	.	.	CATFPTTNEQFF	TGTGCCACCTTTCCTACCACCAATGAGCAGTTCTTC
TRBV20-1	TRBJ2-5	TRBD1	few	CSVLNRDRGQETQYF	TGCAGTGTCCTCAACCGGGACAGGGGACAAGAGACCCAGTACTTC
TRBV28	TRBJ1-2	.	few	CASSFRGNPYGYTF	TGTGCCAGCAGTTTTCGGGGGAATCCCTATGGCTACACCTTC